The entry below gives a single T cell receptor (beta chain) sequence along with its context. The target antigen is unknown. The record originates from a study of T-cell memory formation after mild COVID-19. For the study at large: Largely, TCR clusters stayed within a single donor.

Whole-study results and caveats: CD4/CD8 balance held among clones contracting day 15 to 85, and later expanders leaned CD4+.

J was trimmed by 7 bases and V by 3 bases; bases with no gene match: 10. Germline-derived CDR1 and CDR2 are SGHTA and FQGTGA. The CDR3 spans 16 residues. 5'RACE primed at constant segments yielded TCR alpha and TCR beta cDNA libraries bearing sample barcodes and UMIs. Using its own MiXCR run on the 5' RACE reads, TCRdb lists one record per CDR3 protein. Of about 210,000 distinct CDR3 sequences listed, under 30% were seen once; the top ten hold roughly an eighth. The specimen sequenced was PBMCs or a T cell subset sorted from them (not recorded which). The chain combines TRBV7-3 with TRBJ2-2; 8 bases line up with TRBD1. The receptor comes from an adult woman who had mild COVID-19 (a few samples of this study predate the infection). Cell type and time point are not known. The CDR3: CASSFRRGPQGGELFF. CDR3 DNA: TGTGCCAGCAGCTTCCGCAGGGGGCCTCAGGGCGGGGAGCTGTTTTTT.